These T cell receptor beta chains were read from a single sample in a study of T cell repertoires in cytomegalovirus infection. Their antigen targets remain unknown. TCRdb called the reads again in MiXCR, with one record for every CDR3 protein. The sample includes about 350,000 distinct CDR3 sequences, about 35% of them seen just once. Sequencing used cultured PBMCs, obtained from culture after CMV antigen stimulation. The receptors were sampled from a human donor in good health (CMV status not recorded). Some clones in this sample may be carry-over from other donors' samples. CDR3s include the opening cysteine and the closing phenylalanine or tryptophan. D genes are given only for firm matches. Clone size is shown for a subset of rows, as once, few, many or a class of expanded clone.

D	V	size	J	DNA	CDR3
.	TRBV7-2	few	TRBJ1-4	TGTGCCAGCAATTTTAAAGGTGGAGAAAAACTGTTTTTT	CASNFKGGEKLFF
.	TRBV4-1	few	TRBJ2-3	TGCGCCAGCAGCCAGAGCTGGGTGTTCCCAGATACGCAGTATTTT	CASSQSWVFPDTQYF
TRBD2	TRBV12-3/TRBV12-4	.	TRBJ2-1	TGTGCCAGCAGTTTTTCTAGCGGGTACAATGAGCAGTTCTTC	CASSFSSGYNEQFF
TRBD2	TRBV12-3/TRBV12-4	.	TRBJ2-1	TGTGCCAGCCACAGGGGTAGCGGGAGTTCGGACAATGAGCAGTTCTTC	CASHRGSGSSDNEQFF
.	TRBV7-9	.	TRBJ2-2	TGTGCCAGCAGCTTGGGGACACGCACCGGGGAGCTGTTTTTT	CASSLGTRTGELFF
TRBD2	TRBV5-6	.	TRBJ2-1	TGTGCCAGCAGCTTCACCGGGACTAGCGACAATGAGCAGTTCTTC	CASSFTGTSDNEQFF
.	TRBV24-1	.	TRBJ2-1	TGTGCCACCAGTGATAGTAGCGGCAATGAGCAGTTCTTC	CATSDSSGNEQFF
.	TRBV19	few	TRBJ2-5	TGTGCCAGTAGGAACCCCGGGTCATGGGAGACCCAGTACTTC	CASRNPGSWETQYF
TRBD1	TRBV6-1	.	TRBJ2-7	TGTGCCAGCAGCAGCCGGGACAGGGTCCGCGAGCAGTACTTC	CASSSRDRVREQYF
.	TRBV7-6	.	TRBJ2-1	TGTGCCAGCAGCTTAGGCGGACCCAGCTCCTACAATGAGCAGTTCTTC	CASSLGGPSSYNEQFF
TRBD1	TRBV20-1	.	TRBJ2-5	TGCAGTGCTAGAGACCCCTCGACAGGGAGACCGGAGACCCAGTACTTC	CSARDPSTGRPETQYF
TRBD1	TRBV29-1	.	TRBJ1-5	TGCAGCGTCGGCGGACAGGGCGGTCAGCCCCAGCATTTT	CSVGGQGGQPQHF
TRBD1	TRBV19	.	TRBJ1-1	TGTGCCACCGAGGACAGGACCAACACTGAAGCTTTCTTT	CATEDRTNTEAFF
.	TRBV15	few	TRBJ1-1	TGTGCCACCAGCGGTGGCACCTACACTGAAGCTTTCTTT	CATSGGTYTEAFF
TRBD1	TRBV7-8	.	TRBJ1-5	TGTGCCAGCAGCTTAATAGGGACAGGGGGGAGTCAGCCCCAGCATTTT	CASSLIGTGGSQPQHF
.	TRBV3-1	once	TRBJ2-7	TGTGCCAGCAGCCCCGGGCTCAGGACCGCGGCGCAGTACTTC	CASSPGLRTAAQYF
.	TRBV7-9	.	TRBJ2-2	TGTGCCAGCAGCTTAGATCGGGCGAACACCGGGGAGCTGTTTTTT	CASSLDRANTGELFF
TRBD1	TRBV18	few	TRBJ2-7	TGTGCCAGCTCACCGGGGGACAGACCCTACGAGCAGTACTTC	CASSPGDRPYEQYF
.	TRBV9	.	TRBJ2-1	TGTGCCAGCAGCGTAGTAGTAACCGGTGAGCAGTTCTTC	CASSVVVTGEQFF
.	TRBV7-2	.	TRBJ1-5	TGTGCCAGCACCCTTAGAAGCCCCGAGTCGGCCCAGCATTTT	CASTLRSPESAQHF
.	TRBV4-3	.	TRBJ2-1	TGCGCCAGCAGCCAAGTCCACCGGGAGCTTGAGCAGTTCTTC	CASSQVHRELEQFF
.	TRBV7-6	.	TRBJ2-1	TGTGCCAGCAGCTTAGGGCTGGGGGAAATAAATGAGCAGTTCTTC	CASSLGLGEINEQFF